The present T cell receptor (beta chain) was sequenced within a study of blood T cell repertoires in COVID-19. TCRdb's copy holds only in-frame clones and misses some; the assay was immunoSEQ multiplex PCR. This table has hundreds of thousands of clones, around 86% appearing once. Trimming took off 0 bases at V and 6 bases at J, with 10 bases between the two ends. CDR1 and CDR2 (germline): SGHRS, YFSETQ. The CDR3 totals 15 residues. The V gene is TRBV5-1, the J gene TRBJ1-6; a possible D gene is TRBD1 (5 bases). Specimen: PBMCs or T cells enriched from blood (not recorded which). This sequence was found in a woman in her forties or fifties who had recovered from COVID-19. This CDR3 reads CASSLVGGPNSPLHF. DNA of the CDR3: TGCGCCAGCAGCTTGGTCGGGGGACCTAATTCACCCCTCCACTTT.